One sample yielded the 18 T cell receptor beta chains listed below, sequenced in a study of blood T cell repertoires in COVID-19. The data were produced by immunoSEQ multiplex PCR, yet TCRdb's version contains in-frame clones alone and is incomplete. The data contain around 400,000 clones, approximately 87% of them seen just once; the ten biggest clones take up under 3%. Material: peripheral blood. The receptors here all came from an older woman with COVID-19, enrolled during active disease.

The CDR3 DNA reads as TGCGCCAGCAGCTATAGCGGGGCTCAGCCAGATACGCAGTATTTT. Translating it yields CASSYSGAQPDTQYF. The rearrangement links TRBV5-1 to TRBJ2-3; TRBD2 agrees at 8 bases. Trimming cost V 3 bases and J 4 bases; bases outside gene matches: 7. The CDR3 is 15 residues long. Per the germline V gene, CDR1 is SGHRS and CDR2 is YFSETQ.

The chain carries TRBV5-4 and TRBJ1-1; 7 bases are a match to TRBD1. The trim removed 0 bases at V and 4 bases at J, leaving 6 bases unmatched. This CDR3 has 15 residues. From germline, CDR1 is SGHNT and CDR2 YYREEE (reference sequence). The CDR3 DNA follows: TGTGCCAGCAGCTTGGATACGAGACAGGGCACTGAAGCTTTCTTT. Translation gives CASSLDTRQGTEAFF.

This clone was observed once. The chain uses TRBV19 and TRBJ1-5; no clear D. V lost 3 bases and J lost 5, with 11 bases in between. The CDR3 sequence is 14 residues long. Germline loops: CDR1 LNHDA, CDR2 SQIVND (reference sequence). CDR3 amino acids: CASSIQVGDQPQHF. DNA for the CDR3: TGTGCCAGTAGTATCCAGGTAGGCGATCAGCCCCAGCATTTT. The full variable domain, rest sourced from reference TRBV19 and TRBJ1-5, is DGGITQSPKYLFRKEGQNVTLSCEQNLNHDAMYWYRQDPGQGLRLIYYSQIVNDFQKGDIAEGYSVSREKKESFPLTVTSAQKNPTAFYLCASSIQVGDQPQHFGDGTRLSIL.

The genes are TRBV19 and TRBJ1-3, with D maybe TRBD1 (5 bases). Germline V gene data show CDR1 as LNHDA and CDR2 as SQIVND (reference sequence). The CDR3 is made up of 16 amino acids. V gave up 3 bases and J gave up 5 bases, with 17 bases separating them. The CDR3 sequence: CASSIGGDLRRNTIYF. CDR3 in DNA: TGTGCCAGTAGTATTGGTGGGGACTTGAGAAGAAACACCATATATTTT.

The chain has TRBV5-1 and TRBJ2-7, with D uncertain. V dropped 0 bases and J dropped 5 bases, with 15 bases sitting between them. Germline CDR1 and CDR2: SGHRS and YFSETQ. The CDR3 is 15 residues long. CDR3 bases: TGCGCCAGCAGCTTGGCAGGCTCATCTTACCACGAGCAGTACTTC. Its protein is CASSLAGSSYHEQYF.

The chain uses TRBV3-1 (or the pseudogene TRBV3-2) and TRBJ2-7; TRBD1 agrees at 7 bases. The V segment lost 5 bases and the J segment 5 bases; nucleotides outside the gene matches: 15. The CDR3 contains 16 residues. Germline V CDR1 and CDR2: LGHDT, YNNKEL (reference sequence). CDR3 nucleotides: TGTGCCAGCAGCGCACGCTCGAGGGGGCGAACCCACGAGCAGTACTTC. Translated: CASSARSRGRTHEQYF.

V gene TRBV6-5 combines with J gene TRBJ2-7, with 9 nucleotides matching TRBD1. The V gene's germline CDR1 is MNHEY and CDR2 SVGAGI. Trimming cost V 4 bases and J 0 bases; bases outside gene matches: 7. There are 16 residues in the CDR3. Here the CDR3 reads CASSSLQGALSYEQYF. CDR3 DNA sequence: TGTGCCAGCAGTTCGCTACAGGGGGCCCTCTCCTACGAGCAGTACTTC.

This chain links TRBV3-1 (or the pseudogene TRBV3-2) with TRBJ1-6, with a possible D match to TRBD1 (5 bases). The CDR3 has 15 amino acids. Germline V gene data show CDR1 as LGHDT and CDR2 as YNNKEL (reference sequence). Deletions cut 4 bases from V and 5 bases from J, with 12 bases between. The CDR3 loop is CASSRGDLDNSPLHF. In DNA form, the CDR3 reads TGTGCCAGCAGCCGGGGGGACTTGGATAATTCACCCCTCCACTTT.

This sequence joins TRBV2 and TRBJ1-1; D might be TRBD1 (6 bases). With 4 bases removed from V and 0 bases from J, the gap between germline ends came to 9 bases. CDR3 length: 14 residues. Per germline, CDR1 SNHLY and CDR2 FYNNEI. The CDR3 DNA is TGTGCCAGCAGTGGGACAGCCCTGAACACTGAAGCTTTCTTT. It specifies CASSGTALNTEAFF.

The rearrangement joins TRBV6-5 to TRBJ1-6; 11 bases agree with TRBD1. Germline-derived CDR1 and CDR2 are MNHEY and SVGAGI. This CDR3 contains 14 residues. V shed 2 bases and J 10 bases; nucleotides not matched to a gene: 1. CDR3 amino acids: CASSYGTGGSPLHF. The CDR3 DNA is TGTGCCAGCAGTTACGGGACAGGGGGGTCACCCCTCCACTTT.

V is TRBV7-2 and J is TRBJ1-2, with TRBD1 matching 7 bases. The V gene's germline CDR1 is SGHTA and CDR2 FQGNSA. This CDR3 is 14 amino acids long. Trimming removed 1 base from V and 3 bases from J; junction bases left unmatched: 2. Here the CDR3 reads CASSLGQGDYGYTF. The DNA of the CDR3 is TGTGCCAGCAGCTTAGGGCAGGGGGACTATGGCTACACCTTC.

The chain carries TRBV10-3 and TRBJ2-5; no definite D call. The germline V gene has CDR1 ENHRY and CDR2 SYGVKD. The CDR3 totals 13 residues. The V end was cut by 4 bases, the J end by 3 bases, with 9 bases between. In DNA form, the CDR3 reads TGTGCCATCAGTGTATCCGTAAAAGAGACCCAGTACTTC. Translating it yields CAISVSVKETQYF.

This clone was detected only once. CDR3 protein: CASSRDRANYGYTF. As DNA, the CDR3 is TGTGCCAGTAGTAGGGACAGGGCTAACTATGGCTACACCTTC. This chain uses TRBV19 with TRBJ1-2, with 9 positions matching TRBD1. V dropped 4 bases and J dropped 0; count of bases not matched to a gene: 0. The CDR3 extends over 14 amino acids. Germline V CDR1 and CDR2: LNHDA, SQIVND (reference sequence). The full variable domain, its missing parts supplied by reference TRBV19 and TRBJ1-2, is DGGITQSPKYLFRKEGQNVTLSCEQNLNHDAMYWYRQDPGQGLRLIYYSQIVNDFQKGDIAEGYSVSREKKESFPLTVTSAQKNPTAFYLCASSRDRANYGYTFGSGTRLTVV.

The rearrangement uses TRBV19 and TRBJ1-3, with TRBD1 as a possible D gene (5 bases). This CDR3 contains 12 residues. The germline V and J ends were trimmed by 1 base and 11 bases, with 9 bases remaining between them. The germline CDR1 and CDR2 sequences are LNHDA and SQIVND (reference sequence). CDR3 residues: CASSIVPGAIYF. CDR3 nucleotide sequence: TGTGCCAGTAGTATAGTTCCGGGGGCCATATATTTT.

The chain couples TRBV2 to TRBJ1-5; maybe TRBD1 (5 bases). The CDR3 contains 15 residues. Trimming pared 6 bases from V and 0 bases from J, leaving 12 bases between. Germline lookup yields CDR1 SNHLY and CDR2 FYNNEI. The CDR3 reads CASRRQSNSNQPQHF. DNA of the CDR3: TGTGCCAGCAGAAGACAGTCAAATAGCAATCAGCCCCAGCATTTT. Full variable domain (outside the CDR3, taken from reference TRBV2 and TRBJ1-5): EPEVTQTPSHQVTQMGQEVILRCVPISNHLYFYWYRQILGQKVEFLVSFYNNEISEKSEIFDDQFSVERPDGSNFTLKIRSTKLEDSAMYFCASRRQSNSNQPQHFGDGTRLSIL.

The rearrangement uses TRBV19 and TRBJ1-5; D call uncertain. Germline assignment: CDR1 LNHDA and CDR2 SQIVND (reference sequence). The CDR3 runs 12 residues. V dropped 6 bases and J dropped 6 bases, with 9 bases sitting between them. The CDR3 is CASSLSSQPQHF. CDR3 nucleotide sequence: TGTGCCAGTAGCCTAAGTAGTCAGCCCCAGCATTTT.

The chain links TRBV9 to TRBJ1-2; D is perhaps TRBD1 (5 bases). This CDR3 contains 14 residues. Per the germline V gene, CDR1 is SGDLS and CDR2 is YYNGEE. V gave up 4 bases and J gave up 2 bases, with 12 bases separating them. This CDR3 reads CASSLEQANYGYTF. The CDR3 DNA is TGTGCCAGCAGCTTGGAACAGGCGAACTATGGCTACACCTTC. The variable domain in full, with the rest retrieved from reference TRBV9 and TRBJ1-2, is DSGVTQTPKHLITATGQRVTLRCSPRSGDLSVYWYQQSLDQGLQFLIQYYNGEERAKGNILERFSAQQFPDLHSELNLSSLELGDSALYFCASSLEQANYGYTFGSGTRLTVV.

V gene TRBV7-8 combines with J gene TRBJ1-1; possible D gene TRBD1, 5 bases. Germline CDR1 is SGHVS and CDR2 is FQNEAQ. The CDR3 runs 16 residues. V gave up 4 bases and J gave up 7 bases, with 22 bases separating them. Here the CDR3 reads CASSSYNWKGGGEAFF. In DNA form, the CDR3 reads TGTGCCAGCAGCTCATACAATTGGAAGGGCGGGGGTGAAGCTTTCTTT.